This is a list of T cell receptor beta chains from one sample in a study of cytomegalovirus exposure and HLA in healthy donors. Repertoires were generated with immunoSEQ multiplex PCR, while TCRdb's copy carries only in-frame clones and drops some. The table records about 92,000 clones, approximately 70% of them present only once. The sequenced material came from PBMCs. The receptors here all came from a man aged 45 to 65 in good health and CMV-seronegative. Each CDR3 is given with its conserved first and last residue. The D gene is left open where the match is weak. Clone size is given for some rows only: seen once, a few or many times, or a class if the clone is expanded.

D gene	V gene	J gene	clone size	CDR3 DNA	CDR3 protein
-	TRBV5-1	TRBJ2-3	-	TGCGCCAGCAGCTTGTCGGGCACAGATACGCAGTATTTT	CASSLSGTDTQYF
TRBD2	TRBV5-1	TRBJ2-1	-	TGCGCCAGCAGCCCTAGCGGGGGGATCTTCGGTGAGCAGTTCTTC	CASSPSGGIFGEQFF
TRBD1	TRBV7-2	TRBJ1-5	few	TGTGCCAGCAGCCCAGGGGGATTAAGCAATCAGCCCCAGCATTTT	CASSPGGLSNQPQHF
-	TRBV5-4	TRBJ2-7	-	TGTGCCAGCAGCTTGGCCGCCGGACACTACGAGCAGTACTTC	CASSLAAGHYEQYF
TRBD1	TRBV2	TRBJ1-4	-	TGTGCCAGCAGCCCCGGCAGGGGGTTTGAAAAACTGTTTTTT	CASSPGRGFEKLFF
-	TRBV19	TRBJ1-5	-	TGTGCCAGTGGTCAGGGCGGCAATCAGCCCCAGCATTTT	CASGQGGNQPQHF
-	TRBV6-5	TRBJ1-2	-	TGTGCCAGCAGTCAAGACATGAATACCTATGGCTACACCTTC	CASSQDMNTYGYTF
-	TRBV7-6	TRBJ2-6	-	TGTGCCAGCAGCTTAGTATCGGGGACTGGGGCCAACGTCCTGACTTTC	CASSLVSGTGANVLTF
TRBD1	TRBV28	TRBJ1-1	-	TGTGCCAGCAGCGTAACACAGGGGGCCCCGATGAACACTGAAGCTTTCTTT	CASSVTQGAPMNTEAFF
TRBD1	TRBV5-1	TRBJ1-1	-	TGCGCCAGCAGCCTGGGACAGGGTATTGAAGCTTTCTTT	CASSLGQGIEAFF
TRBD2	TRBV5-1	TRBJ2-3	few	TGCGCCAGCAGATCGCTAGCGGGGGAGGGGCCAGATACGCAGTATTTT	CASRSLAGEGPDTQYF